This T cell receptor (beta chain) was captured in a study of Graves' ophthalmopathy and Graves' hyperthyroidism. CDR3 length: 16 amino acids. Germline V gene data show CDR1 as WNHNN and CDR2 as SYGVQD (reference sequence). V was shortened by 5 bases and J by 0 bases, with 11 bases between the two germline ends. Ten or more counts support this clonotype. RNA served as the template for amplifying TCR beta CDR3 regions. An initial RT-PCR round employing HTBI primers preceded a second-round multiplex PCR. MiXCR, applied by TCRdb to the multiplex PCR reads, yields one record per CDR3 protein. The table has some 200,000 distinct CDR3 sequences, 25% to 30% seen once.

The sequence derives from a man aged 45-65 years with Graves' ophthalmopathy. The specimen sequenced was peripheral blood. V and J are TRBV10-1 and TRBJ1-6, with D uncertain. The CDR3 sequence is CASSHPAGSYNSPLHF. The CDR3 nucleotides read TGCGCCAGCAGTCACCCTGCGGGCTCCTATAATTCACCCCTCCACTTT.